This T cell receptor (beta chain) was sequenced in a study of blood T cell repertoires in COVID-19. About the research overall: Some COVID-19 samples were acute and others convalescent; all came from the United States, Italy and Spain. Sources were T cells, B-cell-depleted T cells, or PBMCs; the material itself was cDNA or gDNA.

The germline gives CDR1 MGHRA, CDR2 YSYEKL. This CDR3 region has 17 residues. Germline trimming cut 4 bases from V and 7 bases from J; bases unmatched to any gene: 15. In the original workflow: Estimated nucleated cell counts came from reference gene primer amplification. Clones were sequenced by immunoSEQ multiplex PCR, and TCRdb holds only the in-frame ones, with some missing. Clone size and the V and J calls come from that table; the DNA yielded D and trimming. The sample yields around 190,000 clones, 89% seen once. This chain uses TRBV4-1 with TRBJ2-1; TRBD2 matches at 8 bases. Sequencing was done on a sample of peripheral blood. The clonotype was recovered from a man between 18 and 29 years old who had recovered from COVID-19. CDR3 bases: TGCGCCAGCAGCCCCGAGGGGGGCGCGGGAGGAAAGAATGAGCAGTTCTTC. Amino acids: CASSPEGGAGGKNEQFF.